This TCR beta chain was identified during a study of vaccination and CD4 T cells after COVID-19. Germline-derived CDR1 and CDR2 are KGHDR and SFDVKD. Deletions cut 0 bases from V and 8 bases from J, with 6 bases between. This CDR3 is 12 amino acids long. Treatment of the sample: roughly 10-day PBMC culture with coronavirus spike peptide pools or control peptides (ViraFEST assay). Those CD4+ T cells from the unexposed donor predate the COVID-19 pandemic (2011-2018). Only a few counts were recorded for this clonotype. Antigen specificity is unknown. Sequence data for DNA of cultured CD4+ T cells were generated by the Oncomine TCR Beta short-read assay. A single record per CDR3 protein comes from TCRdb applying MiXCR to the PCR reads. The repertoire holds about 4,200 distinct CDR3 sequences, roughly 34% seen once, with 20% to 25% in the top ten.

The chain carries TRBV24-1 and TRBJ1-2; D perhaps matches TRBD1 (5 bases). What was sequenced was CD4+ T cells from blood, cultured in vitro. The TCR sequence derives from a human donor in good health. Here the CDR3 reads CATSDLWGGYTF. CDR3 nucleotides: TGTGCCACCAGTGATTTGTGGGGGGGCTACACCTTC.